This TCR beta chain was identified during a study of T cell responses to AZD1222 COVID-19 vaccine. Study results and limitations: The number of AZD1222 recipients seropositive at baseline was only 6 or 7. White British donors predominated, females outnumbered males, and clonal diversity was possibly underestimated. Repertoire sampling occurred only after the peak T cell response.

The germline V gene has CDR1 LNHNV and CDR2 YYDKDF (reference sequence). This CDR3 is built from 14 residues. The V and J ends lost 0 bases and 3 bases respectively, with 9 bases between them. Comments on this clone: Its antigen is as yet unknown.

The assay was immunoSEQ multiplex PCR, and TCRdb's table has in-frame clones only and misses some. In the table there are over 150,000 clones, 85% to 90% of which are singletons. The source is an adult who received the AZD1222 COVID-19 vaccine. The rearrangement links TRBV15 to TRBJ2-7; unclear D gene. Source: peripheral blood, taken 28 days after the second AZD1222 dose. This chain's CDR3 is CATSRDRGSYEQYF. The DNA for the CDR3 is TGTGCCACCAGCAGAGATCGAGGCAGCTACGAGCAGTACTTC.